This TCR beta chain appears in the sequencing data of a study of OX40 agonist ivuxolimab in advanced cancers. The table lists this clone with a count of one. Antigen specificity is unknown. Study-wide points: Average numbers of expanded clones were greater in CD8+ T cells than in CD4+.

Assay: immunoSEQ multiplex PCR; the TCRdb copy retains only in-frame clones and omits some. Seen here are some 41,000 clones, over 80% observed once, and the top ten hold approximately 6%. The CDR3 sequence is 14 residues long. V was clipped by 7 bases and J by 5 bases, with 14 bases between them. Germline values: CDR1 MNHEY, CDR2 SVGAGI. The sequenced sample was CD4+ or CD8+ T cells sorted from blood, obtained in a trial of the OX40 agonist ivuxolimab. The TCR comes from an adult with an advanced solid tumor such as melanoma, head and neck, liver or kidney cancer. The chain carries TRBV6-5 and TRBJ1-4; D is undetermined. Here the CDR3 DNA reads TGTGCCAGCACCCGCATTGGACGAAATGAAAAACTGTTTTTT. This gives the protein CASTRIGRNEKLFF.